These T cell receptor beta chains were read from a single sample in a study of CD8+CD57+ T cells in acquired aplastic anemia. TCRdb re-called the reads through MiXCR, storing one row per CDR3 protein. Of around 150,000 distinct CDR3 sequences listed, around 45% are singletons. Sample: sorted CD4+, CD8+, or CD8+CD57+ T cells (not recorded which) from PBMCs. Receptors originate from a human donor in good health. The CDR3 runs from the conserved cysteine through the conserved F or W. Fields, in order: clone size, V gene, J gene, D gene, CDR3 DNA, CDR3 protein. A D gene is named only where the DNA matches it firmly. Only part of the rows carry a size: once, few, many, or a class if the clone is expanded.

-	TRBV19	TRBJ2-5	-	TGTGCCAGTGGCTCGCAGATACAAGAGACCCAGTACTTC	CASGSQIQETQYF
-	TRBV28	TRBJ1-1	-	TGTGCCAGCAGGGTGGGGGGGCCAACGCCATACACTGAAGCTTTCTTT	CASRVGGPTPYTEAFF
-	TRBV29-1	TRBJ2-7	-	TGCAGCGCCAGGACAGCCACTTCCTACGAGCAGTACTTC	CSARTATSYEQYF
many	TRBV11-2	TRBJ2-7	TRBD2	TGTGCCAGCAGCACCGGGACTAGCGGGACCTACGAGCAGTACTTC	CASSTGTSGTYEQYF
-	TRBV24-1	TRBJ2-7	-	TGTGCCACCAGTGAGCAGACAGGTTACGAGCAGTACTTC	CATSEQTGYEQYF
-	TRBV10-3	TRBJ2-7	TRBD1	TGTGCCATCAGTGAGTCTCCGGGACAGGGAAGGGCCGAGCAGTACTTC	CAISESPGQGRAEQYF
many	TRBV7-3	TRBJ2-1	-	TGTGCCAGCAGCTTAAGGCCCCGGGACCGCGTATACAATGAGCAGTTCTTC	CASSLRPRDRVYNEQFF
many	TRBV12-3/TRBV12-4	TRBJ2-5	-	TGTGCCAGCAGTTTACCCTCCCTGAACGGCCAAGAGACCCAGTACTTC	CASSLPSLNGQETQYF
many	TRBV11-3	TRBJ2-7	TRBD1	TGTGCCAGCAGCTTACGACAGGGGGGAGTCTACGAGCAGTACTTC	CASSLRQGGVYEQYF
-	TRBV20-1	TRBJ1-3	-	TGCAGTGCTAATCTACTCTGGGACCCCGGGAACACCATATATTTT	CSANLLWDPGNTIYF
many	TRBV5-4	TRBJ2-5	TRBD2	TGTGCCAGCAGCCCTACTAGCGGGGGGGCCTATGAGACCCAGTACTTC	CASSPTSGGAYETQYF
-	TRBV11-1	TRBJ1-2	-	TGTGCCAGCAGCTTAAAGGGACATTCGGCTTCCGATGGCTACACCTTC	CASSLKGHSASDGYTF
-	TRBV5-8	TRBJ2-7	-	TGTGCCAGCAGCTTGCCCAGGGCCAGCGCCTACGAGCAGTACTTC	CASSLPRASAYEQYF
-	TRBV20-1	TRBJ2-7	TRBD2	TGCAGTGCATTAGCGGGGGGGCTTTACGAGCAGTACTTC	CSALAGGLYEQYF
-	TRBV19	TRBJ1-2	-	TGTGCCAGTCTAGGGGATCGCATCTATGGCTACACCTTC	CASLGDRIYGYTF
-	TRBV10-3	TRBJ1-3	TRBD1	TGTGCCACAGGACAGGGGGCCAAGAACACCATATATTTT	CATGQGAKNTIYF
-	TRBV15	TRBJ2-5	-	TGTGCCACCAGCAGAGATCCCTGGGAGCCCCAGTACTTC	CATSRDPWEPQYF
many	TRBV19	TRBJ1-5	TRBD1	TGTGCCAGTAGTACAGGGGAGGGACAGCGTAAGCCCCAGCATTTT	CASSTGEGQRKPQHF
-	TRBV24-1	TRBJ2-1	-	TGTGCCACCAGTGATTCCTGGACAGACAACAATGAGCAGTTCTTC	CATSDSWTDNNEQFF
many	TRBV20-1	TRBJ2-2	-	TGCAGTGCTAGAGATCCGATAGCGGTTGGGGAGCTGTTTTTT	CSARDPIAVGELFF
many	TRBV5-6	TRBJ1-2	-	TGTGCCAGCAGCTTGGTAAGGGGTTTCCAGGCCGGCTACACCTTC	CASSLVRGFQAGYTF
many	TRBV15	TRBJ2-4	TRBD2	TGTGCCACCAGCACCGAAACCGGCGGGGGGCCGCCACTAGCCAAAAACATTCAGTACTTC	CATSTETGGGPPLAKNIQYF
many	TRBV20-1	TRBJ2-2	-	TGCAGTGCTAGAGATCCGTCCTATAGCGTCCCGAACACCGGGGAGCTGTTTTTT	CSARDPSYSVPNTGELFF
-	TRBV20-1	TRBJ2-7	TRBD2	TGCAGTGCTGGGCGACTAGCGGGAACCTACGAGCAGTACTTC	CSAGRLAGTYEQYF
-	TRBV7-3	TRBJ2-7	-	TGTGCCAGCAGCTTAAACCGGAACGAGCAGTACTTC	CASSLNRNEQYF
many	TRBV2	TRBJ2-7	TRBD1	TGTGCCAGCAGTGAATGTGCGGGGACAGGGGGATGCGAGCAGTACTTC	CASSECAGTGGCEQYF
few	TRBV7-9	TRBJ1-1	-	TGTGCCAGCAGCCCAAGGGGGGAAACTGAAGCTTTCTTT	CASSPRGETEAFF
many	TRBV19	TRBJ1-1	-	TGTGCCAGTAGTATCCGGCCAGGGACGATGAACACTGAAGCTTTCTTT	CASSIRPGTMNTEAFF
-	TRBV7-2	TRBJ1-3	-	TGTGCCAGCAGCCCATGGGGAAACACCATATATTTT	CASSPWGNTIYF
many	TRBV7-3	TRBJ2-1	TRBD1	TGTGCCAGCAGCCCACGACAGGGAGACAATGAGCAGTTCTTC	CASSPRQGDNEQFF
-	TRBV5-5	TRBJ2-3	-	TGTGCCAGCAGCTTATTGCGGGTGGCAGATACGCAGTATTTT	CASSLLRVADTQYF
many	TRBV20-1	TRBJ1-2	TRBD1	TGCAGTGCCCCGCCGGCAGGGGGACTTAACTATGGCTACACCTTC	CSAPPAGGLNYGYTF
-	TRBV30	TRBJ2-7	-	TGTGCCTGGAGCGCCTTTTCCGCCAGGGCGAACGAGCTGTACTTC	CAWSAFSARANELYF
-	TRBV2	TRBJ1-2	-	TGTGCCAGCAGTGCGATCTATGGCTACACCTTC	CASSAIYGYTF
-	TRBV24-1	TRBJ1-6	-	TGTGCCACAAACCCAATGAGAGGGGGACCCCTCCACTTT	CATNPMRGGPLHF
-	TRBV2	TRBJ1-6	-	TGTGCCAGCAGTGATGAGTCGGGCTCACCCCTCCACTTT	CASSDESGSPLHF
-	TRBV7-3	TRBJ1-5	-	TGTGCCAGCAGCTTGGCCGGGTACTACCAAGAGACCCAGCATTTT	CASSLAGYYQETQHF
many	TRBV14	TRBJ1-6	-	TGTGCCAGCAGCCAAGTTGCCTCACCCCTCCACTTT	CASSQVASPLHF
many	TRBV9	TRBJ2-2	-	TGTGCCAGCAGCGTAAACGACGGGACGAACACCGGGGAGCTGTTTTTT	CASSVNDGTNTGELFF
-	TRBV6-1	TRBJ2-5	-	TGTGCCAGCGGTGAAGCAGGCGGAACTCAAGAGACCCAGTACTTC	CASGEAGGTQETQYF
-	TRBV24-1	TRBJ2-7	-	TGTGCCACCACGTTCCCCCCGGATCCCCGGCGCTACGAGCAGTACTTC	CATTFPPDPRRYEQYF
once	TRBV28	TRBJ1-3	-	TGTGCCAGCAGGTCCGGGTCACACGCCTCTGGAAACACCATATATTTT	CASRSGSHASGNTIYF
many	TRBV12-3/TRBV12-4	TRBJ2-7	TRBD1	TGTGCCAGCAGTCCCGGGACAGGGAGATTGAATAGCTCCTACGAGCAGTACTTC	CASSPGTGRLNSSYEQYF
many	TRBV6-1	TRBJ2-3	-	TGTGCCAGCAGACCCCAGGGAAATACGCAGTATTTT	CASRPQGNTQYF
-	TRBV7-3	TRBJ1-1	-	TGTGCCAGCAGCTTAGCGGGGGATAGCACTGAAGCTTTCTTT	CASSLAGDSTEAFF
few	TRBV2	TRBJ2-7	-	TGTGCCAGCAGATGGGCCCGCTACGAGCAGTACTTC	CASRWARYEQYF
few	TRBV6-1	TRBJ1-2	-	TGTGCCAGCAGTGAAGACAGGGACCTCTATGGCTACACCTTC	CASSEDRDLYGYTF
-	TRBV10-3	TRBJ2-2	-	TGTGCCATCAGTGAGACCTTGACAGGGGAGGGTTGGACCGGGGAGCTGTTTTTT	CAISETLTGEGWTGELFF
many	TRBV25-1	TRBJ2-6	-	TGTGCCAGCAGCTTGTCCGGGGGCGGGGCCAACGTCCTGACTTTC	CASSLSGGGANVLTF
many	TRBV7-3	TRBJ2-1	-	TGTGCCAGCAGCCACACCGGGGGCCTGCCCTACAATGAGCAGTTCTTC	CASSHTGGLPYNEQFF
-	TRBV28	TRBJ2-1	-	TGTGCCAGCAATCCTAGCGACAACTGGAATGAGCAGTTCTTC	CASNPSDNWNEQFF